This passage covers 2 T cell receptor beta chains from one sample sequenced in a study of memory CD4+ T cells and cytomegalovirus serostatus. The sort gate was single viable CD3+CD4+CD8-CD45RO+ cells for memory CD4+ T cells. Here immunoSEQ multiplex PCR was the method, and the copy in TCRdb shows in-frame clones only, minus some. The repertoire holds approximately 52,000 clones, with about 78% as singletons. Sequencing was carried out using memory CD4+ T cells from blood. The receptor set was obtained from an adult in good health and CMV-seronegative.

The J gene is TRBJ2-1, the V gene TRBV7-3, with a tentative D call TRBD1 (5 bases). Germline V gives CDR1 SGHTA, CDR2 FQGTGA. CDR3 length: 15 amino acids. V lost 4 bases, J lost 6 bases, and 16 bases lay in between. The CDR3 loop is CASSSQPGASNEQFF. CDR3 nucleotide sequence: TGTGCCAGCAGCTCTCAACCTGGGGCTAGCAATGAGCAGTTCTTC.

The chain has TRBV10-3 and TRBJ1-2, with D perhaps matching TRBD1 (5 bases). The germline V gene has CDR1 ENHRY and CDR2 SYGVKD. V was clipped by 0 bases and J by 8 bases, with 22 bases between them. The CDR3 loop spans 17 amino acids. In DNA form, the CDR3 reads TGTGCCATCAGTGAGTCGGGGGGGACGGGAGGAAGCCGCGGCTACACCTTC. Translation: CAISESGGTGGSRGYTF.